This T cell receptor (beta chain) derives from a study of PD-L1 blockade in urothelial cancer. Study-wide context: Each participant's history included 0 to 3 prior chemotherapy regimens.

The time point here: peripheral blood 6 weeks after treatment start. The protocol was immunoSEQ multiplex PCR, while the TCRdb copy is restricted to in-frame clones and leaves out a portion. This sample has nearly 50,000 clones, with about four fifths found just once. This CDR3 spans 15 amino acids. The ends lost 5 bases at V and 5 bases at J; junction bases unmatched: 6. CDR1 is SGHNT and CDR2 is YENEEA in the germline V gene. The sequence was obtained from a man between 65 and 79 years old with urothelial cancer. The rearrangement joins TRBV11-3 to TRBJ2-7, with TRBD2 identical over 13 bases. The sequencing used PBMCs, collected around atezolizumab (anti-PD-L1) treatment. CDR3: CASSPGTSGTHEQYF. DNA for the CDR3: TGTGCCAGCAGCCCAGGGACTAGCGGGACACACGAGCAGTACTTC.